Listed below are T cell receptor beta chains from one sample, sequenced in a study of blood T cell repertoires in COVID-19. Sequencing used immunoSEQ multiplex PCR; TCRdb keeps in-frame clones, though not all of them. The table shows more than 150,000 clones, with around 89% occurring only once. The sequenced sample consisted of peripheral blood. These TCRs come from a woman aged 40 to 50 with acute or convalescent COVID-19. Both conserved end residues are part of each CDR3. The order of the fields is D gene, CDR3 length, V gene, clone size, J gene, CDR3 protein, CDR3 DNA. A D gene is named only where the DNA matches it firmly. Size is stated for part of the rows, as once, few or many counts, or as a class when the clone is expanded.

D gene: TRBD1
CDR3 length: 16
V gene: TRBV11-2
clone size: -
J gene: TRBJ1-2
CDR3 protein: CASSTHRGRTSDGYTF
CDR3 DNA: TGTGCCAGCAGCACTCACAGGGGGCGGACGTCGGATGGCTACACCTTC

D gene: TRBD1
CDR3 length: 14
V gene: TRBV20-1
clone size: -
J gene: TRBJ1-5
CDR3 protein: CSASPSTGNQPQHF
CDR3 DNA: TGCAGTGCTAGTCCGTCGACAGGGAATCAGCCCCAGCATTTT

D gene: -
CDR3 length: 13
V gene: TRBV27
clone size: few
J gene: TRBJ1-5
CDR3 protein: CASSPTSNQPQHF
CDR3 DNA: TGTGCCAGCAGCCCTACTAGCAATCAGCCCCAGCATTTT

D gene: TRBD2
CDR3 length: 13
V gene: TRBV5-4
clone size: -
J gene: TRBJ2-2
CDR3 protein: CASWAGDTGELFF
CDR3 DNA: TGTGCCAGCTGGGCGGGGGACACCGGGGAGCTGTTTTTT

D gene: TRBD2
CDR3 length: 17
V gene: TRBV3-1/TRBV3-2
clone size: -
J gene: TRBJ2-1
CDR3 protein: CASSQDSASGPYNEQFF
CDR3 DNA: TGTGCCAGCAGCCAAGATTCGGCTAGCGGGCCATACAATGAGCAGTTCTTC

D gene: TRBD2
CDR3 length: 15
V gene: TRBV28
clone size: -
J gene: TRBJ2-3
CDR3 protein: CASSFSGGATDTQYF
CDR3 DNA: TGTGCCAGCAGTTTTAGCGGGGGGGCGACAGATACGCAGTATTTT

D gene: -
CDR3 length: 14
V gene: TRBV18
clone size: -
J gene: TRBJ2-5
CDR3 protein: CASSPPSRRETQYF
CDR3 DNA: TGTGCCAGCTCACCACCCTCAAGGAGGGAGACCCAGTACTTC

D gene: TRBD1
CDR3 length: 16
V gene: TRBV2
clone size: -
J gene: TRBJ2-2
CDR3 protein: CASTKSRDRGSGELFF
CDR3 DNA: TGTGCCAGCACAAAGTCCCGGGACAGGGGGTCCGGGGAGCTGTTTTTT

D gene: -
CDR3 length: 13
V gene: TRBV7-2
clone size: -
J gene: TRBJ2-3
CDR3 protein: CASSETYTDTQYF
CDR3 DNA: TGTGCCAGCAGCGAAACCTACACAGATACGCAGTATTTT

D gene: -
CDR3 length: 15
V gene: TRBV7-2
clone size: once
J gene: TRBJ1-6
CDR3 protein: CASSSRGARHSPLHF
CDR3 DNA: TGTGCCAGCAGCTCCCGGGGTGCCCGTCATTCACCCCTCCACTTT

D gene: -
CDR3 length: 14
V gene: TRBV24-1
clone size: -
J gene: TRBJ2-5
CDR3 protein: CATSDPSVEETQYF
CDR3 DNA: TGTGCCACCAGTGATCCCTCAGTGGAAGAGACCCAGTACTTC

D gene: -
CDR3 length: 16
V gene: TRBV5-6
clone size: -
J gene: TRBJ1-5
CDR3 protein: CASSLLGLGGNQPQHF
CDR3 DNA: TGTGCCAGCAGCTTGCTGGGCTTGGGTGGCAATCAGCCCCAGCATTTT

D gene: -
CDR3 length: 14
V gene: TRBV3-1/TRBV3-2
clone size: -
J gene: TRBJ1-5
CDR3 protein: CASSHLVSNQPQHF
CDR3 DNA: TGTGCCAGCAGCCACTTAGTCAGCAATCAGCCCCAGCATTTT

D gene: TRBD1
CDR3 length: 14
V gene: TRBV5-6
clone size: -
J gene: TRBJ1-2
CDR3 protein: CASSLRDRAYGYTF
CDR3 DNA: TGTGCCAGCAGCTTGAGGGACAGGGCCTATGGCTACACCTTC

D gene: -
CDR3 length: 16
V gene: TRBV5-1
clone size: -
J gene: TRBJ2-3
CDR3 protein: CASSRLGAKETDTQYF
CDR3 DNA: TGCGCCAGCAGCCGACTGGGGGCGAAGGAAACAGATACGCAGTATTTT

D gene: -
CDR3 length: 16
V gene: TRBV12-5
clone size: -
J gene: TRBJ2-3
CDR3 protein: CASGPWGFFRQDTQYF
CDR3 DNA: TGTGCTAGTGGTCCCTGGGGCTTCTTTCGGCAAGATACGCAGTATTTT

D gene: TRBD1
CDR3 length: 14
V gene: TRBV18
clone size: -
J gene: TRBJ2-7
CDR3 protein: CASSRDRPAYEQYF
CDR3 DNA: TGTGCCAGCTCACGGGACAGGCCTGCCTACGAGCAGTACTTC

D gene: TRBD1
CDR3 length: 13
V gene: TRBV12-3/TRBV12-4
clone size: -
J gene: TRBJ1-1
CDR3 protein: CASNGTGRTEAFF
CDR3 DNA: TGTGCCAGCAATGGGACAGGGAGGACTGAAGCTTTCTTT

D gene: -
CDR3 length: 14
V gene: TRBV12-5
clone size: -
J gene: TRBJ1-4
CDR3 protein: CASALGGVDEKLFF
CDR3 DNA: TGTGCTAGTGCCTTAGGGGGGGTTGATGAAAAACTGTTTTTT

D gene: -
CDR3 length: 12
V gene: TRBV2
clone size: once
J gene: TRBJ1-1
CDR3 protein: CASSQGYTEAFF
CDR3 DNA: TGTGCCAGCAGTCAGGGTTACACTGAAGCTTTCTTT

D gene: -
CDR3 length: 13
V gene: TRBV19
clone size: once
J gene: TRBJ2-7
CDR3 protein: CASSIGGAYEQYF
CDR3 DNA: TGTGCCAGTAGTATAGGGGGAGCCTACGAGCAGTACTTC

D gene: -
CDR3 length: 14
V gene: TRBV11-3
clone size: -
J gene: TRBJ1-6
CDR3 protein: CASSLGQDNSPLHF
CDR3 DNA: TGTGCCAGCAGCTTGGGGCAGGATAATTCACCCCTCCACTTT

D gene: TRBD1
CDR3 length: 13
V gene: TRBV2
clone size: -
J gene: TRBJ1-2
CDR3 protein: CASTGQGRSGYTF
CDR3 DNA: TGTGCCAGCACGGGACAGGGGAGAAGTGGCTACACCTTC

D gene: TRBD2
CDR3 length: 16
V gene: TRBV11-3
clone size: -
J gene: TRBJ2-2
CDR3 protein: CASSPARQRGTGELFF
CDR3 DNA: TGTGCCAGCAGCCCCGCAAGGCAGCGGGGCACCGGGGAGCTGTTTTTT

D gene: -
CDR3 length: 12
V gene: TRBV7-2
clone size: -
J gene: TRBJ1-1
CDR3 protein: CASSVARIEAFF
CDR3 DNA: TGTGCCAGCAGCGTTGCGCGGATAGAAGCTTTCTTT

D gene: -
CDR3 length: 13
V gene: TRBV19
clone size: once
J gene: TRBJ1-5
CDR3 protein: CASSKLRNQPQHF
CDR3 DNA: TGTGCCAGTAGTAAACTGCGGAATCAGCCCCAGCATTTT